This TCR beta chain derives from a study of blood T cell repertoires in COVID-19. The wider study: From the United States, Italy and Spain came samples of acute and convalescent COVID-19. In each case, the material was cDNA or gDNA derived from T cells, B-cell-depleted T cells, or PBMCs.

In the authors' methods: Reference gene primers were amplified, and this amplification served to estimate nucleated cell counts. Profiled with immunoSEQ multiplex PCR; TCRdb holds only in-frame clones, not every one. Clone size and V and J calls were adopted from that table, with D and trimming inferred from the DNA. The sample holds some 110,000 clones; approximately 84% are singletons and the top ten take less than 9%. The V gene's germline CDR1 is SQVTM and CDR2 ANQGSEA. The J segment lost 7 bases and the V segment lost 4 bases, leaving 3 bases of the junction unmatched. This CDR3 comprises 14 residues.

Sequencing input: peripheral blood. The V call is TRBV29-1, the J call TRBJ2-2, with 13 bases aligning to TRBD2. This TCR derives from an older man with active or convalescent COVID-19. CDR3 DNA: TGCAGCGTTGTGTGGACTAGCGGGAGCGGGGAGCTGTTTTTT. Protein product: CSVVWTSGSGELFF.